This T cell receptor (beta chain) was found in a study of blood T cell repertoires in COVID-19. At the level of the study: The study drew acute and convalescent COVID-19 samples from the United States, Italy and Spain. T cells, B-cell-depleted T cells, or PBMCs provided the cDNA or gDNA that served as material.

Germline assignment: CDR1 SGHVS and CDR2 FNYEAQ. Trimming pared 1 base from V and 4 bases from J, leaving 9 bases between. This CDR3 contains 14 residues. How the authors handled the data: The assay estimated nucleated cells by amplifying reference gene primers. Sequencing used immunoSEQ multiplex PCR; TCRdb keeps in-frame clones, though not all of them. V and J calls and clone size follow that table, whereas D and trimming were derived from the DNA. The sample lists about 74,000 clones; around nine tenths were seen once. What was sequenced was peripheral blood. The genes are TRBV7-6 and TRBJ2-3; maybe TRBD2 (5 bases). The TCR comes from a man aged 70-80 years with active or convalescent COVID-19. CDR3 in DNA: TGTGCCAGCAGCTTAGATGTCGGGGCAGATACGCAGTATTTT. Translated, it gives CASSLDVGADTQYF.